These 30 T cell receptor beta chains were all obtained from the same sample, sequenced in a study of shared clonotypes between healthy human individuals. Repertoires were generated with immunoSEQ multiplex PCR, while TCRdb's copy carries only in-frame clones and drops some. Counted here are more than 2,000,000 clones, over 85% occurring once; the ten biggest clones make up more than 0.12%. The sequenced material came from naive CD4+ T cells sorted from blood. Indicated subset: CD45RA+ positively selected. These receptor sequences come from a man between 18 and 35 years old in good health.

The chain is built from TRBV2 and TRBJ2-1, with 13 bases that match TRBD2. J lost 1 base, V lost 4 bases, and 4 bases had no gene match. The CDR3 covers 17 residues. Germline V CDR1 and CDR2: SNHLY, FYNNEI. CDR3 loop: CASSGTSGRSSYNEQFF. CDR3 coding DNA: TGTGCCAGCAGTGGGACTAGCGGGAGAAGTTCCTACAATGAGCAGTTCTTC.

The chain recombines TRBV11-2 with TRBJ1-4; D might be TRBD1 (6 bases). Germline CDR1 is SGHAT and CDR2 is FQNNGV. CDR3 length equals 16 residues. Trimming left V 1 base short and J 8 bases short, with 17 bases between. Here the CDR3 reads CASSLGATTGGEKLFF. The DNA for the CDR3 is TGTGCCAGCAGCTTAGGCGCCACGACAGGTGGGGAAAAACTGTTTTTT.

This chain uses TRBV5-4 with TRBJ2-7; either TRBD1 or TRBD2 may fit D (6 bases each). Germline CDR1 SGHNT, CDR2 YYREEE (reference sequence). V was shortened by 4 bases and J by 2 bases, with 13 bases between the two germline ends. This CDR3 has 14 residues. The CDR3 DNA follows: TGTGCCAGCAGCGTGGAGGGGGGCACCTACGAGCAGTACTTC. Residues: CASSVEGGTYEQYF. The full variable domain, rest sourced from reference TRBV5-4 and TRBJ2-7, is ETGVTQSPTHLIKTRGQQVTLRCSSQSGHNTVSWYQQALGQGPQFIFQYYREEENGRGNFPPRFSGLQFPNYSSELNVNALELDDSALYLCASSVEGGTYEQYFGPGTRLTVT.

This clone was picked up one time. The gene calls are TRBV7-2 and TRBJ2-7; 13 bases line up with TRBD2. The CDR3 totals 15 residues. The V and J ends lost 7 bases and 2 bases, in that order; junction bases with no gene match: 5. From germline, CDR1 is SGHTA and CDR2 FQGNSA. CDR3 protein: CASNRGTSGTYEQYF. DNA for the CDR3: TGTGCCAGCAATCGGGGGACTAGCGGGACCTACGAGCAGTACTTC.

The chain employs TRBV18 and TRBJ2-6; 7 bases are shared with TRBD1. Per the germline V gene, CDR1 is KGHSH and CDR2 is LQKENI. Trimming at V came to 1 base and at J to 0 bases, leaving 12 bases not matched to a gene. CDR3 length: 20 amino acids. CDR3 region: CASSPRVAQGPFSGANVLTF. The DNA of the CDR3 is TGTGCCAGCTCACCACGCGTTGCACAGGGGCCTTTCTCTGGGGCCAACGTCCTGACTTTC. The full variable domain, completed using reference TRBV18 and TRBJ2-6, is NAGVMQNPRHLVRRRGQEARLRCSPMKGHSHVYWYRQLPEEGLKFMVYLQKENIIDESGMPKERFSAEFPKEGPSILRIQQVVRGDSAAYFCASSPRVAQGPFSGANVLTFGAGSRLTVL.

This clone was seen a single time. V and J are TRBV28 and TRBJ1-5; D is uncertain. Germline values: CDR1 MDHEN, CDR2 SYDVKM. This CDR3 has 12 amino acids. The V and J ends lost 9 bases and 1 base respectively, with 7 bases between them. CDR3 bases: TGTGCCAGTAATAGAAGCAATCAGCCCCAGCATTTT. This sequence encodes CASNRSNQPQHF.

The chain has TRBV5-8 and TRBJ1-6; D is ambiguous. V lost 0 bases and J lost 1, with 5 bases in between. This CDR3 comprises 15 residues. Germline lookup yields CDR1 SGHTS and CDR2 YDEGEE. The CDR3 reads CASSLDVSYNSPLHF. CDR3 nucleotides: TGTGCCAGCAGCTTGGATGTGTCCTATAATTCACCCCTCCACTTT.

The V and J genes are TRBV6-5 and TRBJ1-1; no reliable D call. The CDR3 has 14 residues. Trimming took 4 bases from V and 4 from J, leaving 13 bases between them. Germline CDR1 is MNHEY and CDR2 is SVGAGI. CDR3 DNA sequence: TGTGCCAGCAGTTCCCGGACGGTGGCCACTGAAGCTTTCTTT. It specifies CASSSRTVATEAFF.

The chain carries TRBV23-1 and TRBJ2-2, with D tentatively TRBD1 (5 bases). TRBV23-1 is filed as an ORF, its function uncertain. Trimming shortened V by 5 bases and J by 0 bases, and 7 bases separated the two germline ends. The CDR3 consists of 14 residues. CDR3 loop: CASSDSANTGELFF. The DNA of the CDR3 is TGCGCCAGCAGTGACAGTGCGAACACCGGGGAGCTGTTTTTT.

J is TRBJ2-7 and V is TRBV5-1; TRBD1 aligns across 9 bases. Germline CDR1 reads SGHRS; CDR2 reads YFSETQ. The CDR3 has 15 residues. Trimming removed 0 bases from V and 7 bases from J; junction bases left unmatched: 8. The CDR3 region is CASSLVGTGFVEQYF. The CDR3 DNA is TGCGCCAGCAGCTTGGTGGGGACAGGGTTCGTAGAGCAGTACTTC.

The rearrangement uses TRBV10-3 and TRBJ2-5; D is unclear. V shed 4 bases and J shed 2 bases, with 8 bases lying between them. Per germline, CDR1 ENHRY and CDR2 SYGVKD. The CDR3 consists of 13 residues. CDR3 residues: CAISVGTQETQYF. For the CDR3, the DNA is TGTGCCATCAGTGTTGGTACTCAAGAGACCCAGTACTTC.

J is TRBJ2-7 and V is TRBV7-9, with TRBD2 matching 7 bases. The germline CDR1 and CDR2 sequences are SEHNR and FQNEAQ (reference sequence). The CDR3 is made up of 15 amino acids. V shed 0 bases and J 2 bases; nucleotides not matched to a gene: 4. The CDR3 DNA reads as TGTGCCAGCAGCTTAGCGCTTAGCGGGCCCTACGAGCAGTACTTC. Encoded protein: CASSLALSGPYEQYF.

The chain recombines TRBV10-3 with TRBJ1-3; tentative D call: TRBD1 (6 bases). This CDR3 comprises 15 residues. The germline V gene encodes CDR1 ENHRY and CDR2 SYGVKD. V lost 2 bases and J lost 2, with 10 bases in between. CDR3 sequence reads: CAISEVGGPGNTIYF. DNA for the CDR3: TGTGCCATCAGTGAGGTCGGGGGCCCTGGAAACACCATATATTTT.

This chain joins TRBV7-2 and TRBJ2-1, with D unclear. CDR1 and CDR2 (germline): SGHTA, FQGNSA. Trimming removed 2 bases from V and 7 bases from J, with 18 bases in between. The CDR3 totals 16 residues. The CDR3 DNA sequence: TGTGCCAGCAGCTTATCTCTTCTTAACCTCCTGAATGAGCAGTTCTTC. Translated: CASSLSLLNLLNEQFF.

In this sample, this clone turned up a few times. At the DNA level, this CDR3 is encoded by other sequences in the same sample as well. The J gene is TRBJ1-1, the V gene TRBV19; 9 bases map to TRBD1. V was pared by 5 bases and J by 4 bases, with 5 bases of the junction left unmatched. This CDR3 is built from 14 residues. Germline V gene sequence: CDR1 LNHDA, CDR2 SQIVND (reference sequence). The DNA for the CDR3 is TGTGCCAGTAGTCCAAGACAGGGGGGCACTGAAGCTTTCTTT. This sequence encodes CASSPRQGGTEAFF.

The V call is TRBV4-1, the J call TRBJ2-2; 7 positions match TRBD1. The length of the CDR3 is 17 residues. The V segment lost 1 base and the J segment 5 bases; nucleotides outside the gene matches: 10. Germline lookup yields CDR1 MGHRA and CDR2 YSYEKL. CDR3 bases: TGCGCCAGCAGCCAAGTCTCGACAGGGCGGCGGACCGGGGAGCTGTTTTTT. Its protein is CASSQVSTGRRTGELFF.

The rearrangement joins TRBV4-3 to TRBJ1-2; D may be TRBD1 (5 bases). With 7 bases removed from V and 4 bases from J, the gap between germline ends came to 19 bases. The CDR3 length is 15 residues. Germline values: CDR1 LGHNA, CDR2 YSLEER. This CDR3 is CASTPSIRAFYGYTF. CDR3 sequence (DNA): TGCGCCAGCACCCCCTCGATCAGGGCGTTCTATGGCTACACCTTC.

This rearrangement joins TRBV6-4 to TRBJ2-1; 7 positions match TRBD2. The CDR3 is 16 amino acids. Trimming removed 0 bases from V and 4 bases from J; junction bases left unmatched: 6. Germline loops: CDR1 MRHNA, CDR2 SNTAGT. The CDR3 region is CASSDSVGRPYNEQFF. CDR3 in DNA: TGTGCCAGCAGTGACTCCGTCGGGAGGCCTTACAATGAGCAGTTCTTC.

The rearrangement joins TRBV7-8 to TRBJ1-4; D is unclear. The CDR3 runs 16 residues. The germline V and J ends were trimmed by 3 bases and 5 bases, with 16 bases remaining between them. Germline lookup yields CDR1 SGHVS and CDR2 FQNEAQ. The CDR3 coding sequence is TGTGCCAGCAGCTTTGGGAGGGTAGCGACGAATGAAAAACTGTTTTTT. Its protein is CASSFGRVATNEKLFF. Looking up the rest from reference TRBV7-8 and TRBJ1-4 gives the full variable domain: GAGVSQSPRYKVAKRGQDVALRCDPISGHVSLFWYQQALGQGPEFLTYFQNEAQLDKSGLPSDRFFAERPEGSVSTLKIQRTQQEDSAVYLCASSFGRVATNEKLFFGSGTQLSVL.

The chain carries TRBV9 and TRBJ2-5, with 14 bases that match TRBD2. CDR3 size: 17 residues. Germline CDR1 SGDLS, CDR2 YYNGEE. J gave up 5 bases and V 4 bases, and 10 bases lay outside the gene matches. DNA for the CDR3: TGTGCCAGCAGCTTTGGACGGACTAGCGGGGGGTTTGAGACCCAGTACTTC. This gives the protein CASSFGRTSGGFETQYF.

J is TRBJ2-2 and V is TRBV5-5; D could derive from TRBD1 or TRBD2 (5 bases each). From germline, CDR1 is SGHKS and CDR2 YYEKEE (reference sequence). The V and J ends lost 4 bases and 1 base respectively, with 14 bases between them. The CDR3 is made up of 16 amino acids. CDR3 coding DNA: TGTGCCAGCAGCCCCATCGGGGCCAAGAACACCGGGGAGCTGTTTTTT. Its protein is CASSPIGAKNTGELFF.

The rearrangement uses TRBV6-5 and TRBJ2-7; D might be TRBD1 (6 bases). The V end was cut by 2 bases, the J end by 3 bases, with 17 bases between. CDR1 and CDR2 (germline): MNHEY, SVGAGI. There are 16 residues in the CDR3. Written as DNA, the CDR3 is TGTGCCAGCAGTTACGCTGGTCATGGGGACATCTACGAGCAGTACTTC. Amino acid sequence: CASSYAGHGDIYEQYF.

Details on this clone: Other DNA sequences in this sample translate to the same CDR3. This sequence joins TRBV18 and TRBJ1-3; 10 bases line up with TRBD1. V was clipped by 3 bases and J by 0 bases; unmatched bases: 2. Germline V gene data show CDR1 as KGHSH and CDR2 as LQKENI. The CDR3 spans 16 residues. For the CDR3, the DNA is TGTGCCAGCTCACCGGGACAGGGGATCTCTGGAAACACCATATATTTT. Residues: CASSPGQGISGNTIYF.

For the CDR3, the DNA is TGTGCCAGCACCCCGGGACAGAGGATTAACACCATATATTTT. Encoded protein: CASTPGQRINTIYF. The rearrangement uses TRBV28 and TRBJ1-3, with 7 bases lining up with TRBD1. The J segment lost 7 bases and the V segment lost 7 bases, leaving 10 bases of the junction unmatched. In germline, CDR1 is MDHEN, CDR2 SYDVKM. The CDR3 sequence is 14 residues long.

This clone was counted a single time. The chain links TRBV7-9 to TRBJ2-4, with 8 bases identical to TRBD1. This CDR3 region has 16 residues. Losses at the gene ends were 5 bases for V and 0 bases for J; bases not matched to a gene: 6. The germline gives CDR1 SEHNR, CDR2 FQNEAQ (reference sequence). The CDR3 spells CASSHGQGLAKNIQYF. The CDR3 DNA follows: TGTGCCAGCAGCCACGGACAGGGTCTAGCCAAAAACATTCAGTACTTC.

The CDR3 sequence is CASSLGLAGGRDIQYF. In DNA form, the CDR3 reads TGTGCCAGCAGCTTAGGGTTAGCGGGAGGGCGGGACATTCAGTACTTC. The chain is built from TRBV7-2 and TRBJ2-4, with 11 nucleotides matching TRBD2. Germline V gene data show CDR1 as SGHTA and CDR2 as FQGNSA. The V gene end was trimmed by 1 base and the J gene end by 8 bases; junction bases not matched to a gene: 7. The CDR3 loop spans 16 amino acids.

The chain recombines TRBV27 with TRBJ2-2; D ambiguous. Trimming cost V 6 bases and J 0 bases, with 8 bases left between them. This CDR3 is built from 14 residues. Germline CDR1 MNHEY, CDR2 SMNVEV (reference sequence). DNA of the CDR3: TGTGCCAGCAGGGCAGCGACGAACACCGGGGAGCTGTTTTTT. It translates to CASRAATNTGELFF.

The genes are TRBV29-1 and TRBJ1-5; TRBD1 matches at 8 bases. The germline V gene encodes CDR1 SQVTM and CDR2 ANQGSEA. This CDR3 comprises 14 residues. The V gene end was trimmed by 5 bases and the J gene end by 3 bases; junction bases not matched to a gene: 6. The CDR3 DNA sequence: TGCAGCGTTAGGACAGGGACCTTCAATCAGCCCCAGCATTTT. This codes for CSVRTGTFNQPQHF.

The genes are TRBV11-2 and TRBJ1-5, with D unclear. Trimming stripped 5 bases from V and 0 bases from J, with 11 bases between. Germline CDR1 is SGHAT and CDR2 is FQNNGV. The CDR3 spans 15 residues. As DNA, the CDR3 is TGTGCCAGCAGCCTCGACGGAGCTAGCAATCAGCCCCAGCATTTT. Amino acid sequence: CASSLDGASNQPQHF.

The chain carries TRBV19 and TRBJ1-5, with a weak D call TRBD1 (6 bases). V was pared by 9 bases and J by 1 base, with 16 bases between. CDR3 length equals 15 residues. The germline CDR1 and CDR2 sequences are LNHDA and SQIVND (reference sequence). The CDR3 protein is CASRTAGESNQPQHF. The CDR3 coding sequence is TGTGCCAGCCGAACGGCAGGGGAGAGCAATCAGCCCCAGCATTTT.